This TCR beta chain was found in a study of blood T cell repertoires in COVID-19. Study information: From T cells, B-cell-depleted T cells, or PBMCs came the material, which was cDNA or gDNA.

In the original processing: Nucleated cell number was recorded as an estimate derived from reference gene primer amplification. Sequencing was performed with immunoSEQ multiplex PCR; in TCRdb, only in-frame clones are kept and a portion is missing. V, J and clone size were drawn from that table, and D and trimming were deduced from the DNA. Of about 47,000 clones in the sample, about nine tenths are singletons; the top ten hold 15% to 17%. The CDR3 runs to 16 residues. Trimming took off 5 bases at V and 3 bases at J, with 17 bases between the two ends. The germline V gene encodes CDR1 LNHDA and CDR2 SQIVND (reference sequence).

This receptor was identified in a man aged 55 to 70 with active COVID-19. V and J are TRBV19 and TRBJ2-4; perhaps TRBD1 as D (7 bases). The sample comprised peripheral blood. The CDR3 sequence is CASSLLEGAGKNIQYF. Here the CDR3 DNA reads TGTGCCAGTAGTCTCCTGGAGGGGGCGGGCAAAAACATTCAGTACTTC.